The 20 T cell receptor beta chains given below trace back to one sample, sequenced in a study of cytotoxic CD8 clonotypes in ibrutinib-treated CLL. Clones were sequenced by immunoSEQ multiplex PCR, and TCRdb holds only the in-frame ones, with some missing. This sample has about 120,000 clones, with roughly 57% found just once. This specimen was PBMCs, taken after 24 months of ibrutinib treatment. Source of these receptors: a human donor with chronic lymphocytic leukemia.

The gene calls are TRBV6-6 and TRBJ2-1, with D possibly being TRBD1 or TRBD2 (5 bases each). There are 11 residues in the CDR3. Germline CDR1 and CDR2: MNHNY and SVGAGI (reference sequence). V lost 5 bases, J lost 10 bases, and 9 bases lay in between. In DNA, the CDR3 is TGTGCCAGCAGTCGCAGGGACGAGCAGTTCTTC. Translating it yields CASSRRDEQFF.

Here the CDR3 reads CASSSASGTGELFF. The CDR3 nucleotides read TGCGCCAGCAGCTCCGCCAGTGGTACCGGGGAGCTGTTTTTT. V and J are TRBV5-1 and TRBJ2-2; D uncertain. V was trimmed by 3 bases and J by 5 bases, leaving 11 bases between them. The CDR3 has 14 amino acids. Germline assignment: CDR1 SGHRS and CDR2 YFSETQ.

This chain uses TRBV19 with TRBJ1-5; 7 bases are shared with TRBD1. The J segment lost 4 bases and the V segment lost 5 bases, leaving 5 bases of the junction unmatched. The V gene's germline CDR1 is LNHDA and CDR2 SQIVND (reference sequence). This CDR3 is 14 amino acids long. CDR3 nucleotide sequence: TGTGCCAGTAGTGCCCGACAGGGTAATCAGCCCCAGCATTTT. This gives the protein CASSARQGNQPQHF.

This clone was detected once. V usage is TRBV27 and J usage is TRBJ2-7, with 9 bases identical to TRBD1. Per germline, CDR1 MNHEY and CDR2 SMNVEV (reference sequence). This CDR3 contains 14 residues. Losses at the gene ends were 6 bases for V and 1 base for J; bases not matched to a gene: 4. The CDR3, as DNA: TGTGCCAGCAGCATAGGACAGGGGTCCTACGAGCAGTACTTC. Its translation: CASSIGQGSYEQYF.

This clone was detected a few times. The rearrangement links TRBV5-8 to TRBJ1-1; no firm D call. The CDR3 is 13 residues long. The germline gives CDR1 SGHTS, CDR2 YDEGEE. Trimming stripped 0 bases from V and 4 bases from J, with 7 bases between. The CDR3 nucleotides are TGTGCCAGCAGCTTGGGTCGGGGCACTGAAGCTTTCTTT. It specifies CASSLGRGTEAFF. Full variable domain (remainder filled in from reference TRBV5-8 and TRBJ1-1): EAGVTQSPTHLIKTRGQQATLRCSPISGHTSVYWYQQALGLGLQFLLWYDEGEERNRGNFPPRFSGRQFPNYSSELNVNALELEDSALYLCASSLGRGTEAFFGQGTRLTVV.

This clone has more than one count but fewer than ten. J is TRBJ1-2 and V is TRBV7-8; the D gene is possibly TRBD1 (5 bases). This CDR3 contains 12 residues. The germline gives CDR1 SGHVS, CDR2 FQNEAQ. V was cut by 5 bases and J by 6 bases, with 10 bases left in between. The CDR3 region has the DNA TGTGCCAGCAGCCCAGGGTTCGATGGCTACACCTTC. It specifies CASSPGFDGYTF.

The rearrangement joins TRBV2 to TRBJ1-5; maybe TRBD1 (5 bases). The CDR3 is 15 residues long. The germline CDR1 and CDR2 sequences are SNHLY and FYNNEI. V lost 4 bases and J lost 0, with 10 bases in between. The CDR3 spells CASSVTDVSNQPQHF. The CDR3 bases are TGTGCCAGCAGTGTGACAGACGTTAGCAATCAGCCCCAGCATTTT.

The chain has TRBV6-1 and TRBJ1-5; possible D gene TRBD1, 6 bases. Germline CDR1 reads MNHNS; CDR2 reads SASEGT. The CDR3 is made up of 19 amino acids. V lost 2 bases and J lost 2, with 22 bases in between. The CDR3 region is CASSESAQRGVRGNQPQHF. The DNA of the CDR3 is TGTGCCAGCAGTGAATCAGCTCAAAGGGGGGTTCGGGGCAATCAGCCCCAGCATTTT.

The CDR3 here is CASSLRRGSYGYTF. CDR3 coding DNA: TGCGCCAGCAGCTTGCGCCGAGGGTCTTATGGCTACACCTTC. The chain uses TRBV5-1 and TRBJ1-2; D is unclear. In germline, CDR1 is SGHRS, CDR2 YFSETQ. Trimming shortened V by 1 base and J by 5 bases, and 12 bases separated the two germline ends. The CDR3 extends over 14 amino acids.

This clone turned up a few times. The chain uses TRBV4-1 and TRBJ1-6, with TRBD1 as a possible D gene (6 bases). The CDR3 consists of 16 residues. Germline V CDR1 and CDR2: MGHRA, YSYEKL. V dropped 0 bases and J dropped 9 bases, with 15 bases sitting between them. The CDR3 here is CASSQEGTGMFSPLHF. The CDR3 region has the DNA TGCGCCAGCAGCCAAGAGGGAACAGGGATGTTTTCACCCCTCCACTTT.

This rearrangement joins TRBV5-1 to TRBJ2-2; possible D gene TRBD2, 5 bases. Germline lookup yields CDR1 SGHRS and CDR2 YFSETQ. V lost 4 bases and J 6 bases, leaving 10 bases between the germline ends. The CDR3 loop spans 13 amino acids. The CDR3 DNA follows: TGCGCCAGCAGCCCGAGGGTATCCGGGGAGCTGTTTTTT. It is translated as CASSPRVSGELFF.

Only a few counts were recorded for this clone. The rearrangement joins TRBV6-5 to TRBJ1-2; D is uncertain. Trimming removed 6 bases at V and 0 bases at J, with 11 bases between. The length of the CDR3 is 14 residues. Germline V gene data show CDR1 as MNHEY and CDR2 as SVGAGI. The CDR3 nucleotides read TGTGCCAGCAGGAAGGGATTCCCTAACTATGGCTACACCTTC. Residues: CASRKGFPNYGYTF.

This clone was observed a few times. The genes are TRBV5-1 and TRBJ2-5, with a possible D match to TRBD2 (6 bases). V dropped 2 bases and J dropped 5 bases, with 16 bases sitting between them. CDR3 length: 15 residues. Germline V lookup: CDR1 SGHRS, CDR2 YFSETQ. CDR3 in amino acids: CASSLGDSFGETQYF. DNA for the CDR3: TGCGCCAGCAGCTTAGGGGACTCCTTCGGGGAGACCCAGTACTTC.

This clone was seen only a few times. The chain joins TRBV11-2 to TRBJ2-2; tentatively, D is TRBD2 (6 bases). Trimming took off 0 bases at V and 1 base at J, with 9 bases between the two ends. Germline V CDR1 and CDR2: SGHAT, FQNNGV. The CDR3 contains 16 residues. CDR3 in DNA: TGTGCCAGCAGCTTAGACGGTAGCGGGAACACCGGGGAGCTGTTTTTT. This translates into CASSLDGSGNTGELFF.

The rearrangement links TRBV27 to TRBJ2-3; possibly TRBD1 for D (7 bases). The CDR3 contains 15 residues. CDR1 MNHEY and CDR2 SMNVEV come from the germline V gene (reference sequence). V was clipped by 6 bases and J by 2 bases, with 15 bases between them. CDR3 residues: CASSRRGPPTDTQYF. The CDR3 nucleotides are TGTGCCAGCAGCCGGAGGGGGCCCCCCACAGATACGCAGTATTTT.

The rearrangement joins TRBV5-1 to TRBJ2-3; no clear D. The germline V gene encodes CDR1 SGHRS and CDR2 YFSETQ. V was pared by 0 bases and J by 1 base, with 15 bases between. The CDR3 loop spans 17 amino acids. CDR3 sequence: CASSLDPQRARTDTQYF. CDR3 nucleotide sequence: TGCGCCAGCAGCTTGGATCCCCAAAGGGCCCGCACAGATACGCAGTATTTT.

The chain is built from TRBV30 and TRBJ2-3, with 10 bases matching TRBD2. This CDR3 has 14 residues. CDR1 is GTSNPN, CDR2 SVGIG, per germline (reference sequence). V dropped 2 bases and J dropped 5; count of bases not matched to a gene: 4. The CDR3 is CAWSPAGGRDTQYF. In DNA form, the CDR3 reads TGTGCCTGGAGTCCAGCGGGGGGGCGAGATACGCAGTATTTT.

The chain recombines TRBV7-2 with TRBJ2-5; D is perhaps TRBD2 (5 bases). Between the trimmed V and J ends, which lost 4 bases and 2 bases, there was a span of 8 bases. The CDR3 spans 13 residues. The germline V gene has CDR1 SGHTA and CDR2 FQGNSA. The chain's CDR3 is CASSSRAQETQYF. DNA for the CDR3: TGTGCCAGCAGCTCGCGGGCGCAAGAGACCCAGTACTTC.

The count of this clone is one. This chain uses TRBV2 with TRBJ2-7; 7 nucleotides align to TRBD1. Germline V gives CDR1 SNHLY, CDR2 FYNNEI. V lost 5 bases to trimming and J lost 5 bases; unmatched junction nucleotides: 3. The CDR3 contains 12 residues. The CDR3 region is CASSSQGNEQYF. CDR3 DNA: TGTGCCAGCAGTTCACAGGGGAACGAGCAGTACTTC.

The CDR3 DNA is TGCAGCGTACAGGGCACTGGAAACACCATATATTTT. Translated: CSVQGTGNTIYF. The chain links TRBV29-1 to TRBJ1-3; weak D call: TRBD1 (6 bases). The germline V and J ends were trimmed by 6 bases and 2 bases, with 8 bases remaining between them. Germline V gene data show CDR1 as SQVTM and CDR2 as ANQGSEA. CDR3 length: 12 amino acids. The full variable domain, its missing parts supplied by reference TRBV29-1 and TRBJ1-3, is SAVISQKPSRDICQRGTSLTIQCQVDSQVTMMFWYRQQPGQSLTLIATANQGSEATYESGFVIDKFPISRPNLTFSTLTVSNMSPEDSSIYLCSVQGTGNTIYFGEGSWLTVV.